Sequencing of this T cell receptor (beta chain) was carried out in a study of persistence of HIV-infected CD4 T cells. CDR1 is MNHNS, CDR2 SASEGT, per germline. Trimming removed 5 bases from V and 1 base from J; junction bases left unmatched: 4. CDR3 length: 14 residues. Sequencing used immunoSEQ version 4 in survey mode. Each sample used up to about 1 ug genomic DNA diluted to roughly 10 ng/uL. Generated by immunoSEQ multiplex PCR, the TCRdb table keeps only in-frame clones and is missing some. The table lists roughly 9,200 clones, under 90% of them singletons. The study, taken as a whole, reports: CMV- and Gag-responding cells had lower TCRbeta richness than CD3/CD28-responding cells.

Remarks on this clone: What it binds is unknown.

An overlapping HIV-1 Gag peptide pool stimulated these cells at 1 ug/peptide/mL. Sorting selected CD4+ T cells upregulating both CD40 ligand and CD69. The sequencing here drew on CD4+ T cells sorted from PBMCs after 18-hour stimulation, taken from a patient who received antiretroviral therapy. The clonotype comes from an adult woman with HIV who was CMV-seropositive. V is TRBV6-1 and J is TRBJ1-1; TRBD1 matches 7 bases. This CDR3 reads CASSSGQANTEAFF. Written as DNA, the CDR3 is TGTGCCAGCAGTTCTGGACAGGCGAACACTGAAGCTTTCTTT.